The rows below give T cell receptor beta chains drawn from one sample of a study of cytomegalovirus exposure and HLA in healthy donors. Profiling relied on immunoSEQ multiplex PCR, and the TCRdb table lists in-frame clones only, not all of them. The data hold around 30,000 clones, with roughly 44% observed a single time. The sample comprised PBMCs. The receptors originated from a woman aged 50 to 65 in good health and CMV-seronegative. CDR3s include the opening cysteine and the closing phenylalanine or tryptophan. D genes are given only for firm matches. Size is stated for part of the rows, as once, few or many counts, or as a class when the clone is expanded.

d_gene,abundance,j_gene,v_gene,CDR3nt,CDR3aa
.,.,TRBJ2-7,TRBV10-1,TGCGCCAGCAGTGACATGCGGGCGGGCGAGCAGTACTTC,CASSDMRAGEQYF
TRBD2,few,TRBJ2-1,TRBV4-2,TGTGCCAGCAGCCAAGATGCGGGGGGAGCGAGGAATGAGCAGTTCTTC,CASSQDAGGARNEQFF
.,few,TRBJ2-4,TRBV23-1,TGCGCCAGCAGCCTCTTTTGGGCATCCAAAAACATTCAGTACTTC,CASSLFWASKNIQYF
.,.,TRBJ2-3,TRBV7-9,TGTGCCAGCAGCTTTAGCGGAGATACGCAGTATTTT,CASSFSGDTQYF
.,.,TRBJ1-6,TRBV30,TGTGCCTGGAGCGGTGGTTCACCCCTCCACTTT,CAWSGGSPLHF
.,.,TRBJ2-2,TRBV7-9,TGTGCCAGCAGCTTAGCGGGCCGAACCGGGGAGCTGTTTTTT,CASSLAGRTGELFF
TRBD2,.,TRBJ2-7,TRBV27,TGTGCCAGCAAGACTAGCGGCGTCGGAAAGCAGTACTTC,CASKTSGVGKQYF
TRBD2,.,TRBJ2-3,TRBV30,TGTGCCTGGAGGCTAGCGGGGGGGCGGTATACGCAGTATTTT,CAWRLAGGRYTQYF
TRBD1,.,TRBJ1-4,TRBV4-1,TGCGCCAGCAGCCAAGGAGACAGGGGGGCCCCAGCTGAAAAACTGTTTTTT,CASSQGDRGAPAEKLFF
.,.,TRBJ2-7,TRBV10-1,TGCGCCAGCAGTGGGGCGAAGGCGTACGAGCAGTACTTC,CASSGAKAYEQYF
TRBD1,.,TRBJ2-7,TRBV2,TGTGCCAGCAGTGCCCGGACAGGCCGCAGCTACGAGCAGTACTTC,CASSARTGRSYEQYF
.,.,TRBJ2-1,TRBV19,TGTGCCAGCAGATACCAGGGGGGATTCGCCTACAATGAGCAGTTCTTC,CASRYQGGFAYNEQFF
TRBD2,.,TRBJ2-3,TRBV5-1,TGCGCCAGCAGCCCGACTAGCGGGGGGACAGATACGCAGTATTTT,CASSPTSGGTDTQYF
TRBD2,.,TRBJ2-3,TRBV10-3,TGTGCCATCACCGAGCGGGGGCCCACAGATACGCAGTATTTT,CAITERGPTDTQYF
TRBD1,once,TRBJ2-2,TRBV7-7,TGTGCCAGCAGCCCGATGACAGGGACCGGGGAGCTGTTTTTT,CASSPMTGTGELFF
.,once,TRBJ1-1,TRBV6-5,TGTGCCAGCAGTTACTTAGGGACTCGGGGGAACACTGAAGCTTTCTTT,CASSYLGTRGNTEAFF
.,few,TRBJ1-4,TRBV2,TGTGCCAGCAGTGAACAGTACAGTGAAAAACTGTTTTTT,CASSEQYSEKLFF
.,.,TRBJ2-3,TRBV5-6,TGTGCCAGCAGCCAGAACACAGATACGCAGTATTTT,CASSQNTDTQYF
TRBD1,few,TRBJ2-7,TRBV30,TGTGCCTGGATCCGCCCGGGACAGGCCCTCTACGAGCAGTACTTC,CAWIRPGQALYEQYF
.,.,TRBJ2-3,TRBV7-9,TGTGCCAGCAGCTTCCGGGACACCTCTAGGGCAGATACGCAGTATTTT,CASSFRDTSRADTQYF
.,.,TRBJ2-7,TRBV30,TGTGCCTGGACGAGGGAGACCTACGAGCAGTACTTC,CAWTRETYEQYF
TRBD1,few,TRBJ1-2,TRBV5-1,TGCGCCAGCAGCAAGACAGGGGATTATGGCTACACCTTC,CASSKTGDYGYTF
.,once,TRBJ2-6,TRBV28,TGTGCCAGTCGATCTCAGGGGAGCTCTGGGGCCAACGTCCTGACTTTC,CASRSQGSSGANVLTF
TRBD1,few,TRBJ2-5,TRBV4-2,TGTGCCAGCAGCCAAGCCAGGGGGCTAGGTCAAGAGACCCAGTACTTC,CASSQARGLGQETQYF
.,few,TRBJ2-1,TRBV7-8,TGTGCCAGCAGCCCCACCCAGGGGGCGGGGGTCAATGAGCAGTTCTTC,CASSPTQGAGVNEQFF
.,.,TRBJ1-1,TRBV5-4,TGTGCCAGCAGCTTCGCCCAGGGGAACACTGAAGCTTTCTTT,CASSFAQGNTEAFF
.,.,TRBJ2-7,TRBV28,TGTGCCAGCAGTTTATTGGGGACACGCTCCTACGAGCAGTACTTC,CASSLLGTRSYEQYF
.,.,TRBJ2-2,TRBV7-9,TGTGCCAGCAGCTTGGGCTCTACGAACACCGGGGAGCTGTTTTTT,CASSLGSTNTGELFF
.,.,TRBJ2-5,TRBV10-3,TGTGCCATCAGTGATGAGGGAGGGGGACAAGAGACCCAGTACTTC,CAISDEGGGQETQYF
TRBD1,.,TRBJ2-3,TRBV29-1,TGCAGCGTTGAAGTGGGGACAGGGTCTGATACGCAGTATTTT,CSVEVGTGSDTQYF
TRBD2,.,TRBJ2-1,TRBV11-2,TGTGCCAGCAGCTCCGGGACTAGCGGGGCCGAGCAGTTCTTC,CASSSGTSGAEQFF
.,.,TRBJ2-6,TRBV9,TGTGCCAGCAGCGTAGGGGCCCTAGGACTAACCAGCTCTGGGGCCAACGTCCTGACTTTC,CASSVGALGLTSSGANVLTF
.,.,TRBJ2-5,TRBV2,TGTGCCAGCAGCCCTACCCGCGGCCGCCACCAAGAGACCCAGTACTTC,CASSPTRGRHQETQYF
.,.,TRBJ1-6,TRBV6-1,TGTGCCAGCAAACTAGGGTCCTATAATTCACCCCTCCACTTT,CASKLGSYNSPLHF
TRBD2,few,TRBJ2-3,TRBV28,TGTGCCAGCAGTTTGATCCTAGCGGGAGATACGCAGTATTTT,CASSLILAGDTQYF
.,.,TRBJ2-7,TRBV7-9,TGTGCCAGCAGCCGGGACAGCGGGAGACAGAACGAGCAGTACTTC,CASSRDSGRQNEQYF
TRBD2,.,TRBJ2-1,TRBV29-1,TGCAGCGTTGAGCACAGGACTAGCGGGAGTTTCTCCTACAATGAGCAGTTCTTC,CSVEHRTSGSFSYNEQFF
.,.,TRBJ2-5,TRBV21-1,TGTGCCAGCAAGTTTGGCGGGAGGGCAGAGACCCAGTACTTC,CASKFGGRAETQYF
TRBD1,.,TRBJ2-7,TRBV5-5,TGTGCCAGCAACTTTGGACAGGGGGCCCTCGAGCAGTACTTC,CASNFGQGALEQYF
TRBD2,.,TRBJ2-5,TRBV27,TGTGCCAGCAGTTTATTCGGGGGGGAGACCCAGTACTTC,CASSLFGGETQYF